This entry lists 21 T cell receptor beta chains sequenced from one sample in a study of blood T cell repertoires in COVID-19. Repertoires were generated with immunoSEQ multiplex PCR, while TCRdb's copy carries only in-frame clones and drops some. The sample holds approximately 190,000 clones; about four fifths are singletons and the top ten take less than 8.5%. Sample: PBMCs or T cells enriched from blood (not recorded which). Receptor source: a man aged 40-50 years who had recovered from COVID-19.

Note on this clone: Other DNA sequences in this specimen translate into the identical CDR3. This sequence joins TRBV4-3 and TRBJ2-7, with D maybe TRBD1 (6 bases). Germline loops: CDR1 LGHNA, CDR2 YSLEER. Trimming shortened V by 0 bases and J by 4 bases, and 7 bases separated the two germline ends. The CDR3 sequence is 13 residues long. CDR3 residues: CASSQDRGYEQYF. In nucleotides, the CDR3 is TGCGCCAGCAGCCAAGATAGGGGGTACGAGCAGTACTTC.

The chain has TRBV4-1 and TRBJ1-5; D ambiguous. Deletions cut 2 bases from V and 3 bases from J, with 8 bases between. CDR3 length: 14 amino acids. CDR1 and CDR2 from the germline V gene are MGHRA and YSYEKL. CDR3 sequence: CASSQNPVNQPQHF. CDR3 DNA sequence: TGCGCCAGCAGCCAAAACCCAGTCAATCAGCCCCAGCATTTT.

The CDR3 DNA reads as TGTGCCAGCAGCCTGGGGGGACAGAAGAATGAAAAACTGTTTTTT. It translates to CASSLGGQKNEKLFF. The rearrangement uses TRBV5-4 and TRBJ1-4; 7 nucleotides align to TRBD1. The ends lost 4 bases at V and 5 bases at J; junction bases unmatched: 8. In germline, CDR1 is SGHNT, CDR2 YYREEE (reference sequence). This CDR3 contains 15 residues.

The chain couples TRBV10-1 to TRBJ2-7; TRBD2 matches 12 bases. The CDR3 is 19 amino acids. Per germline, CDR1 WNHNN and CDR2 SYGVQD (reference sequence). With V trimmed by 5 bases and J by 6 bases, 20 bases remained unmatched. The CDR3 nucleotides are TGCGCCAGCAGTAAAATGAGTACTAGCGGGGGGCAGAGGAGTTTCGAGCAGTACTTC. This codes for CASSKMSTSGGQRSFEQYF.

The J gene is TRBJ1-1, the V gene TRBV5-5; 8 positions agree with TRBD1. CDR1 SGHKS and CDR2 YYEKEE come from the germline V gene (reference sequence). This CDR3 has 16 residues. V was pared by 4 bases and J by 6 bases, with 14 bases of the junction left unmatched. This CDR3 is CASSAGTGLGYAEAFF. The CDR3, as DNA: TGTGCCAGCAGCGCCGGGACAGGACTAGGATACGCTGAAGCTTTCTTT.

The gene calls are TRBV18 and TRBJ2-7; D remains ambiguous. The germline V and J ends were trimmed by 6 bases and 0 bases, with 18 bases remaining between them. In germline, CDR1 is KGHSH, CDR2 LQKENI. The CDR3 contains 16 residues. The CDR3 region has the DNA TGTGCCAGCTCCTCAAGAATAACTGCAGGCTCCTACGAGCAGTACTTC. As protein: CASSSRITAGSYEQYF.

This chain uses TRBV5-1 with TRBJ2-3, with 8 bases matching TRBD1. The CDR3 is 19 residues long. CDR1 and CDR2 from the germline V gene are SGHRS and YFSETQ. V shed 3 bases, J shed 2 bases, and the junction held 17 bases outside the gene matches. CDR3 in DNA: TGCGCCAGCAGCTCCTATCCGGGTCCCGGGACAGGCCCCACAGATACGCAGTATTTT. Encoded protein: CASSSYPGPGTGPTDTQYF.

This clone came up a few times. The CDR3 region is CASIPEDSGNTIYF. CDR3 nucleotides: TGTGCCAGCATCCCTGAGGACTCTGGAAACACCATATATTTT. V and J are TRBV7-8 and TRBJ1-3, with D hard to call. CDR3 length: 14 residues. Germline V lookup: CDR1 SGHVS, CDR2 FQNEAQ. Trimming left V 7 bases short and J 0 bases short, with 10 bases between.

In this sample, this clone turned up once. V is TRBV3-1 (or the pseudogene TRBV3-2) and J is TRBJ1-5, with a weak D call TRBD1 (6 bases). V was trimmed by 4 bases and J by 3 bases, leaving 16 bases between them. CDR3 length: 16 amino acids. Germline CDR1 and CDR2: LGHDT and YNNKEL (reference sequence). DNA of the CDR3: TGTGCCAGCAGCCTGGAGGACAGAAAATACAATCAGCCCCAGCATTTT. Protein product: CASSLEDRKYNQPQHF.

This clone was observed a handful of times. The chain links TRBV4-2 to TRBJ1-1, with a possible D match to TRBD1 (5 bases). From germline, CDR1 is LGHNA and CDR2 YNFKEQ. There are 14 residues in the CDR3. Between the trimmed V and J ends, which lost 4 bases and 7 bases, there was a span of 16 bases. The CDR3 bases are TGTGCCAGCAGCCCGACGGCGGGACGCGGTGAAGCTTTCTTT. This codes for CASSPTAGRGEAFF.

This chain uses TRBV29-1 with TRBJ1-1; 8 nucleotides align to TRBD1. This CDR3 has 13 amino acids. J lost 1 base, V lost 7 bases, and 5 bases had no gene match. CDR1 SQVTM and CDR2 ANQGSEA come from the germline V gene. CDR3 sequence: CSADTGGNTEAFF. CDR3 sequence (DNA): TGCAGCGCTGATACAGGGGGGAACACTGAAGCTTTCTTT. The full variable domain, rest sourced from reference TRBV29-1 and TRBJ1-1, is SAVISQKPSRDICQRGTSLTIQCQVDSQVTMMFWYRQQPGQSLTLIATANQGSEATYESGFVIDKFPISRPNLTFSTLTVSNMSPEDSSIYLCSADTGGNTEAFFGQGTRLTVV.

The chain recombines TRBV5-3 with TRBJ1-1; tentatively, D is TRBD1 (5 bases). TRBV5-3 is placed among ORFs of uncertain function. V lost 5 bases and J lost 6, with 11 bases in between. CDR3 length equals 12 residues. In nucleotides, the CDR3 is TGTGCCAGAAGTGGGGGGATCCCTGAAGCTTTCTTT. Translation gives CARSGGIPEAFF.

The CDR3 bases are TGTGCCAGCAGCCCCCCGACAGGGCCCTTGGGGGGCTACACCTTC. This codes for CASSPPTGPLGGYTF. The V gene is TRBV7-9, the J gene TRBJ1-2, with 7 bases identical to TRBD1. Germline lookup yields CDR1 SEHNR and CDR2 FQNEAQ (reference sequence). With V trimmed by 5 bases and J by 8 bases, 14 bases remained unmatched. This CDR3 has 15 amino acids.

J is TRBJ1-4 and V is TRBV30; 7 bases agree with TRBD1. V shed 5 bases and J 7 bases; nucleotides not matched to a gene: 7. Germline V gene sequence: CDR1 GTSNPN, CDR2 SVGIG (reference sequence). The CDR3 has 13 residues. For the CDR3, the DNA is TGTGCCTGGTCGAGGGGACAGATTGAAAAACTGTTTTTT. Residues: CAWSRGQIEKLFF.

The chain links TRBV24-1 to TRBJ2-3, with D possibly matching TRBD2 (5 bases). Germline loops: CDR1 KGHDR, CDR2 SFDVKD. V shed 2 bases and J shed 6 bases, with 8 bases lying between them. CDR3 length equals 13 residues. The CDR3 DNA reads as TGTGCCACCAGTGATTCACCTAGCGATACGCAGTATTTT. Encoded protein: CATSDSPSDTQYF.

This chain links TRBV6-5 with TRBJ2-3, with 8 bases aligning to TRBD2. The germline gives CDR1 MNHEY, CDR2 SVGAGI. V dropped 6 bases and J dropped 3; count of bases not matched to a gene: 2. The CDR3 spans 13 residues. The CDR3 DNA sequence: TGTGCCAGCAGGGCTAGCGGGACAGATACGCAGTATTTT. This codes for CASRASGTDTQYF.

The chain's CDR3 is CASSVVGGWGTGELFF. The CDR3 nucleotides are TGTGCCAGCAGCGTAGTCGGAGGATGGGGCACCGGGGAGCTGTTTTTT. V is TRBV9 and J is TRBJ2-2; D perhaps matches TRBD2 (5 bases). CDR3 length equals 16 residues. Germline lookup yields CDR1 SGDLS and CDR2 YYNGEE. V was shortened by 0 bases and J by 4 bases, with 13 bases between the two germline ends.

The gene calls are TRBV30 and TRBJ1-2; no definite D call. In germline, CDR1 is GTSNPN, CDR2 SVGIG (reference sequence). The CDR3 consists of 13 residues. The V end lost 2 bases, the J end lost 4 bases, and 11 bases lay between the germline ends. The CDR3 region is CAWSSSLGYGYTF. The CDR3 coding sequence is TGTGCCTGGAGTTCCTCTCTAGGCTATGGCTACACCTTC. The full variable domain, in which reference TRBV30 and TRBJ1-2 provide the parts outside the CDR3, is SQTIHQWPATLVQPVGSPLSLECTVEGTSNPNLYWYRQAAGRGLQLLFYSVGIGQISSEVPQNLSASRPQDRQFILSSKKLLLSDSGFYLCAWSSSLGYGYTFGSGTRLTVV.

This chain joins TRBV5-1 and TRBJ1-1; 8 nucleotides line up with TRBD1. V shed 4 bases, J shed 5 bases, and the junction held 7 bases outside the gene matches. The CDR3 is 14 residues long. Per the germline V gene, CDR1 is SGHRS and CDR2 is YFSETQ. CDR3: CASSQDRGRTEAFF. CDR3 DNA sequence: TGCGCCAGCAGCCAAGACAGGGGACGGACTGAAGCTTTCTTT.

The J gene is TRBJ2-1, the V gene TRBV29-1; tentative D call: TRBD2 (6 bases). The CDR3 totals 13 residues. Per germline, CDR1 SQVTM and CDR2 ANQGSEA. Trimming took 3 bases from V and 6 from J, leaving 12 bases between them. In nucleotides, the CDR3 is TGCAGCGTTGATGGCCTAGCGTCCAATGAGCAGTTCTTC. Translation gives CSVDGLASNEQFF.

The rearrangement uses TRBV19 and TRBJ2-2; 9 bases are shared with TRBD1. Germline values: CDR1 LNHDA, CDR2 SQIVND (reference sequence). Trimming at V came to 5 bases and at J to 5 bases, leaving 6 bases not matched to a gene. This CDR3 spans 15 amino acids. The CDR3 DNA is TGTGCCAGTAGTCCGAGACAGGGGGGAACCGGGGAGCTGTTTTTT. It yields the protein CASSPRQGGTGELFF.